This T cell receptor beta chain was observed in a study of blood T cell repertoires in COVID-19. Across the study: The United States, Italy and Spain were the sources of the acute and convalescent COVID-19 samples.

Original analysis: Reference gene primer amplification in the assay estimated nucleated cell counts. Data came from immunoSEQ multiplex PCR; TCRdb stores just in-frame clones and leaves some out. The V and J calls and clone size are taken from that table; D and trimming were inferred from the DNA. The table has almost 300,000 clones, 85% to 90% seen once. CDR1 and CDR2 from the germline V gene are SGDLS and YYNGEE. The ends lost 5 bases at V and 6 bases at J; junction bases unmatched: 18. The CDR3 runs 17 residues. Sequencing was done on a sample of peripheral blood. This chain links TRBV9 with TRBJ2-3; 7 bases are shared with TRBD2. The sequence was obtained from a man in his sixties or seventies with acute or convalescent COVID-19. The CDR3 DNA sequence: TGTGCCAGCAGTTCCCGGGGCGGGGGAGAAAATTTCGATACGCAGTATTTT. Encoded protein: CASSSRGGGENFDTQYF.